The 29 T cell receptor beta chains in this list originate from one sample, sequenced in a study of shared clonotypes between healthy human individuals. Sequencing used immunoSEQ multiplex PCR; TCRdb keeps in-frame clones, though not all of them. The repertoire consists of about 2.4 million clones, with 80% to 95% occurring once and the leading ten covering roughly 0.36%. Input material: naive CD4+ T cells from PBMCs. The subset is: CD45RA+ positively selected. The receptors stem from a young man in good health. Some clones in this sample may be carry-over from other donors' samples.

The V and J genes are TRBV28 and TRBJ2-5; 8 bases fit TRBD1. The J call may be in error: the DNA end matches TRBJ2-7 better. Germline V gene sequence: CDR1 MDHEN, CDR2 SYDVKM. This CDR3 contains 14 residues. Written as DNA, the CDR3 is TGTGCCAGCGGGAGGACAGGGCGACTCTACGAGCAGTACTTC. Translation gives CASGRTGRLYEQYF.

This chain uses TRBV27 with TRBJ2-1; the match to TRBD2 covers 11 bases. With V trimmed by 6 bases and J by 4 bases, 11 bases remained unmatched. Looked up from germline, CDR1 is MNHEY and CDR2 is SMNVEV (reference sequence). This CDR3 is built from 17 residues. CDR3 coding DNA: TGTGCCAGCAGCCTCCTCCCCGGGACTAGCGGTTACAATGAGCAGTTCTTC. This encodes CASSLLPGTSGYNEQFF.

The chain links TRBV28 to TRBJ1-3; no clear D gene. The CDR3 totals 14 residues. Trimming cost V 3 bases and J 2 bases, with 8 bases left between them. From germline, CDR1 is MDHEN and CDR2 SYDVKM. Written as DNA, the CDR3 is TGTGCCAGCAGTTTTCAGTCTGCTGGAAACACCATATATTTT. It yields the protein CASSFQSAGNTIYF.

The gene calls are TRBV11-3 and TRBJ2-1; D perhaps matches TRBD2 (6 bases). Germline CDR1 reads SGHNT; CDR2 reads YENEEA. The CDR3 has 16 residues. Trimming removed 5 bases from V and 9 bases from J, with 23 bases in between. The CDR3 is CASSRRYSRGVGEQFF. In DNA form, the CDR3 reads TGTGCCAGCAGCCGAAGATACTCGCGGGGTGTCGGTGAGCAGTTCTTC.

The chain joins TRBV28 to TRBJ2-7; 7 bases line up with TRBD2. Germline V gene data show CDR1 as MDHEN and CDR2 as SYDVKM. The CDR3 extends over 14 amino acids. V lost 6 bases and J lost 2; bases outside the gene matches: 7. This chain's CDR3 is CASSQGGVPYEQYF. In DNA, the CDR3 is TGTGCCAGCAGCCAGGGAGGGGTTCCCTACGAGCAGTACTTC.

This clone has only a few counts. The chain uses TRBV7-9 and TRBJ2-2, with D unclear. CDR3 length: 12 residues. The ends were cut back, 3 bases at V and 7 bases at J, with 6 bases in the middle. Germline V lookup: CDR1 SEHNR, CDR2 FQNEAQ (reference sequence). As DNA, the CDR3 is TGTGCCAGCAGCTTCGGTCTCGGGGAGCTGTTTTTT. Translating it yields CASSFGLGELFF.

The J gene is TRBJ2-2, the V gene TRBV5-4, with TRBD1 as a possible D gene (6 bases). Trimming left V 1 base short and J 1 base short, with 11 bases between. The CDR3 has 16 residues. Germline V gene data show CDR1 as SGHNT and CDR2 as YYREEE (reference sequence). The CDR3 reads CASSLFSGVNTGELFF. The CDR3 DNA sequence: TGTGCCAGCAGCTTGTTTTCAGGGGTGAACACCGGGGAGCTGTTTTTT.

The CDR3 nucleotides are TGTGCCAGCAGCGCTAATCCGAGGGCCGGCGCCCTGGGCTACGAGCAGTACTTC. Protein sequence: CASSANPRAGALGYEQYF. The gene calls are TRBV9 and TRBJ2-7, with TRBD2 as a possible D gene (5 bases). The V gene lost 3 bases and the J gene lost 3 bases, with 25 bases spanning the gap. CDR1 SGDLS and CDR2 YYNGEE come from the germline V gene. The CDR3 covers 18 residues.

V is TRBV10-3 and J is TRBJ1-5; the match to TRBD1 covers 9 bases. The CDR3 covers 19 residues. J was trimmed by 4 bases and V by 6 bases; bases with no gene match: 19. The germline V gene has CDR1 ENHRY and CDR2 SYGVKD. The CDR3 spells CAISVENEDRGWGNQPQHF. In nucleotides, the CDR3 is TGTGCCATCAGCGTAGAGAACGAGGACAGGGGATGGGGGAATCAGCCCCAGCATTTT.

The V gene is TRBV29-1, the J gene TRBJ2-1, with TRBD2 matching 10 bases. This CDR3 contains 14 residues. CDR1 and CDR2 from the germline V gene are SQVTM and ANQGSEA. With V trimmed by 7 bases and J by 6 bases, 9 bases remained unmatched. In nucleotides, the CDR3 is TGCAGCGCAGCTAGCGGGAGCTCTTTCAATGAGCAGTTCTTC. This sequence encodes CSAASGSSFNEQFF.

In regard to this clone: The sample has other DNA sequences that encode this CDR3 too. The chain carries TRBV7-2 and TRBJ2-3; D perhaps matches TRBD2 (5 bases). CDR3 length equals 14 residues. Germline CDR1 and CDR2: SGHTA and FQGNSA. V lost 5 bases and J 2 bases, leaving 11 bases between the germline ends. The CDR3 reads CASSLERNTDTQYF. CDR3 bases: TGTGCCAGCAGCCTGGAGCGGAACACAGATACGCAGTATTTT.

The V and J genes are TRBV27 and TRBJ1-2; no clear D gene. V lost 6 bases and J lost 3, with 20 bases in between. The germline V gene encodes CDR1 MNHEY and CDR2 SMNVEV (reference sequence). This CDR3 has 16 amino acids. The CDR3 DNA reads TGTGCCAGCAGCTCCTACGGGGTGCCCTCGGACTATGGCTACACCTTC. Residues: CASSSYGVPSDYGYTF.

The V and J genes are TRBV7-8 and TRBJ1-1; 8 nucleotides match TRBD1. The CDR3 contains 17 residues. Germline V gene data show CDR1 as SGHVS and CDR2 as FQNEAQ. Germline trimming cut 0 bases from V and 3 bases from J; bases unmatched to any gene: 9. The CDR3 nucleotides are TGTGCCAGCAGCTTAGCGGTCAGGGGGCTTTTAGACACTGAAGCTTTCTTT. It is translated as CASSLAVRGLLDTEAFF.

The chain employs TRBV29-1 and TRBJ2-3; D may be TRBD1 (7 bases). This CDR3 contains 19 residues. Germline V gene sequence: CDR1 SQVTM, CDR2 ANQGSEA. Trimming took off 4 bases at V and 0 bases at J, with 26 bases between the two ends. The chain's CDR3 is CSVAGVGGQKFSSTDTQYF. The CDR3 DNA sequence: TGCAGCGTTGCCGGAGTGGGGGGACAGAAGTTTTCTAGCACAGATACGCAGTATTTT.

CDR3 DNA sequence: TGCGCCAGCAGCCCCGGCGCGAGCGGGAGGGCCTACGAGCAGTACTTC. Protein sequence: CASSPGASGRAYEQYF. The gene calls are TRBV5-1 and TRBJ2-7; 10 nucleotides match TRBD2. The ends lost 4 bases at V and 2 bases at J; junction bases unmatched: 9. Germline CDR1 SGHRS, CDR2 YFSETQ. This CDR3 contains 16 residues.

The rearrangement links TRBV15 to TRBJ1-5; the D gene is possibly TRBD1 (5 bases). CDR1 is LNHNV and CDR2 is YYDKDF in the germline V gene (reference sequence). The V and J ends lost 4 bases and 5 bases respectively, with 9 bases between them. The CDR3 spans 13 residues. This chain's CDR3 is CATSKTGDQPQHF. The DNA for the CDR3 is TGTGCCACCAGCAAAACAGGCGATCAGCCCCAGCATTTT.

The chain carries TRBV19 and TRBJ2-2, with 7 bases lining up with TRBD1. Germline CDR1 reads LNHDA; CDR2 reads SQIVND (reference sequence). This CDR3 region has 15 residues. V was clipped by 11 bases and J by 0 bases; unmatched bases: 9. The CDR3 DNA reads TGTGCCTCTAAAACCGGGACAGCGAACACCGGGGAGCTGTTTTTT. This codes for CASKTGTANTGELFF.

The chain recombines TRBV11-1 with TRBJ1-2; D possibly corresponds to TRBD1 (6 bases). CDR1 and CDR2 from the germline V gene are SGHAT and FQDESV (reference sequence). The CDR3 has 13 amino acids. Trimming stripped 5 bases from V and 6 bases from J, with 13 bases between. In DNA form, the CDR3 reads TGTGCCAGCAGCCGACGGGGGCAAGATGGCTACACCTTC. Its protein is CASSRRGQDGYTF. The whole variable domain, filled in from reference TRBV11-1 and TRBJ1-2, reads EAEVAQSPRYKITEKSQAVAFWCDPISGHATLYWYRQILGQGPELLVQFQDESVVDDSQLPKDRFSAERLKGVDSTLKIQPAELGDSAMYLCASSRRGQDGYTFGSGTRLTVV.

This clone came up once. This sequence joins TRBV5-5 and TRBJ1-5; D is ambiguous. CDR3 length: 13 residues. Germline V lookup: CDR1 SGHKS, CDR2 YYEKEE (reference sequence). V gave up 0 bases and J gave up 5 bases, with 6 bases separating them. The CDR3 reads CASSLDGYQPQHF. In nucleotides, the CDR3 is TGTGCCAGCAGCTTGGACGGTTATCAGCCCCAGCATTTT.

The chain uses TRBV7-2 and TRBJ2-7; 7 nucleotides align to TRBD2. Germline lookup yields CDR1 SGHTA and CDR2 FQGNSA. The CDR3 is made up of 14 amino acids. V lost 3 bases and J lost 1; bases outside the gene matches: 3. The CDR3 nucleotides read TGTGCCAGCAGCTTGACTAGCTCTTCCTACGAGCAGTACTTC. Translating gives CASSLTSSSYEQYF. The variable domain in full, with the rest retrieved from reference TRBV7-2 and TRBJ2-7, is GAGVSQSPSNKVTEKGKDVELRCDPISGHTALYWYRQSLGQGLEFLIYFQGNSAPDKSGLPSDRFSAERTGGSVSTLTIQRTQQEDSAVYLCASSLTSSSYEQYFGPGTRLTVT.

As regards this clone: The identical CDR3 is also encoded by other nucleotide sequences in the sample. The V call is TRBV6-1, the J call TRBJ1-1, with TRBD1 matching over 9 bases. This CDR3 is 14 amino acids long. Germline CDR1 and CDR2: MNHNS and SASEGT. The V gene end was trimmed by 1 base and the J gene end by 5 bases; junction bases not matched to a gene: 2. Here the CDR3 reads CASSEGTGETEAFF. CDR3 nucleotides: TGTGCCAGCAGTGAAGGGACAGGGGAGACTGAAGCTTTCTTT.

This sequence joins TRBV4-1 and TRBJ2-1, with 14 nucleotides matching TRBD2. The ends lost 0 bases at V and 5 bases at J; junction bases unmatched: 9. CDR1 is MGHRA, CDR2 YSYEKL, per germline. This CDR3 comprises 19 residues. In nucleotides, the CDR3 is TGCGCCAGCAGCCAAGACGGGACTAGCGGGAGCGAAGGCCACAATGAGCAGTTCTTC. This translates into CASSQDGTSGSEGHNEQFF.

The chain carries TRBV13 and TRBJ1-2; D uncertain. The CDR3 length is 16 residues. With 5 bases removed from V and 6 bases from J, the gap between germline ends came to 22 bases. CDR1 PRHDT and CDR2 FYEKMQ come from the germline V gene (reference sequence). Here the CDR3 reads CASSPNYSGVGNGYTF. In nucleotides, the CDR3 is TGTGCCAGCAGCCCTAATTACTCCGGGGTCGGGAATGGCTACACCTTC.

The V call is TRBV19, the J call TRBJ2-7; D gene uncertain. The CDR3 is 16 amino acids. V was cut by 1 base and J by 0 bases, with 13 bases left in between. Germline V gene sequence: CDR1 LNHDA, CDR2 SQIVND (reference sequence). The CDR3 DNA sequence: TGTGCCAGTAGTATAGTTTACGGTGTTGCCTCCTACGAGCAGTACTTC. Translated, it gives CASSIVYGVASYEQYF.

V gene TRBV9 combines with J gene TRBJ1-2; tentative D call: TRBD1 (6 bases). The CDR3 loop spans 13 amino acids. The germline V gene encodes CDR1 SGDLS and CDR2 YYNGEE. Trimming stripped 4 bases from V and 5 bases from J, with 12 bases between. CDR3 DNA: TGTGCCAGCAGCAAACAGGGAGGGTATGGCTACACCTTC. Encoded protein: CASSKQGGYGYTF.

The rearrangement joins TRBV18 to TRBJ1-3; D call uncertain. Trimming cost V 6 bases and J 0 bases, with 9 bases left between them. This CDR3 is built from 14 residues. CDR1 and CDR2 (germline): KGHSH, LQKENI. CDR3 nucleotide sequence: TGTGCCAGCTCCGGAGACGTCTCTGGAAACACCATATATTTT. Translated: CASSGDVSGNTIYF.

The chain has TRBV5-4 and TRBJ2-1; 12 bases align to TRBD2. Germline assignment: CDR1 SGHNT and CDR2 YYREEE (reference sequence). The junction had 8 bases not matched to a gene; V was cut back by 4 bases and J by 6 bases. The CDR3 is 16 residues long. This CDR3 reads CASSRGLAGLTNEQFF. Written as DNA, the CDR3 is TGTGCCAGCAGCCGAGGACTAGCGGGATTAACCAATGAGCAGTTCTTC.

The chain couples TRBV5-4 to TRBJ1-1; weak D call: TRBD1 (6 bases). V lost 6 bases, J lost 3 bases, and 18 bases lay in between. This CDR3 spans 15 amino acids. In germline, CDR1 is SGHNT, CDR2 YYREEE (reference sequence). The CDR3 DNA is TGTGCCAGCACCCGGCGGGGGGCTCGGGACACTGAAGCTTTCTTT. It translates to CASTRRGARDTEAFF.

CDR3 coding DNA: TGTGCCAGCTCACCACAGGTTAGGCCCGGTTATCAGCCCCAGCATTTT. This sequence encodes CASSPQVRPGYQPQHF. The V and J genes are TRBV18 and TRBJ1-5, with D uncertain. Germline V gene lookup returns CDR1 KGHSH and CDR2 LQKENI. This CDR3 comprises 16 residues. Trimming took 1 base from V and 5 from J, leaving 15 bases between them.